This T cell receptor beta chain was identified during a study of blood T cell repertoires in COVID-19. Study details: Samples of COVID-19 (acute and convalescent) were obtained from the United States, Italy and Spain.

Ages ranged from roughly 18 to 100 years, with residence in around 24 US areas. Each participant's cohort was designated according to participant-reported clinical history. TCRdb keeps only in-frame clones here, not all; method: immunoSEQ multiplex PCR. The data hold some 380,000 clones, with roughly 90% observed a single time. The V and J ends lost 3 bases and 5 bases respectively, with 8 bases between them. The CDR3 is made up of 13 amino acids. This clone has a single count. The sequenced sample consisted of PBMCs or T cells enriched from blood (not recorded which). The sequence came from a woman in her thirties or forties with acute COVID-19. The chain is built from TRBV12-3 or TRBV12-4 and TRBJ2-1; D unclear. CDR3 loop: CASSLSLNNEQFF. CDR3 DNA sequence: TGTGCCAGCAGTTTGTCTCTAAACAATGAGCAGTTCTTC.